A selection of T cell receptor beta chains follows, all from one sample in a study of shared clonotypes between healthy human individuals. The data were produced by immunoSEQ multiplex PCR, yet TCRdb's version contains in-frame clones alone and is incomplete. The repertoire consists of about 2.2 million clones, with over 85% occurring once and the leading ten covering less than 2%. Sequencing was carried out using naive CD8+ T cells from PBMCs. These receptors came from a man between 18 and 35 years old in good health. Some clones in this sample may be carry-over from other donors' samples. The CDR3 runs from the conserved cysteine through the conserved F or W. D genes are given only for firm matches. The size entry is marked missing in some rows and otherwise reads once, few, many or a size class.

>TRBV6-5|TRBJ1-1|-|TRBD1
TGTGCCAGCACCCAGAGACAGGGTCACACTGAAGCTTTCTTT
CASTQRQGHTEAFF
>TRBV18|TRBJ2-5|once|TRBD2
TGTGCCAGCTCTCCTCTAGCGGGAGGGGTTGGAGAGACCCAGTACTTC
CASSPLAGGVGETQYF
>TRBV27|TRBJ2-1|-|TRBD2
TGTGCCAGCAGTTTCTATAGCGGGAGTTTTGAGCAGTTCTTC
CASSFYSGSFEQFF
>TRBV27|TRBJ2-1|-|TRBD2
TGTGCCAGCGGGCCGGGAGGGTCCTACAATGAGCAGTTCTTC
CASGPGGSYNEQFF
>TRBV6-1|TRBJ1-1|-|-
TGTGCCAGCAGCCCAGGGTTAGGGAACACTGAAGCTTTCTTT
CASSPGLGNTEAFF
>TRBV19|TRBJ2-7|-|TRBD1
TGTGCCAGTAGTTCGCACGACAGGGGCTCAACCTACGAGCAGTACTTC
CASSSHDRGSTYEQYF
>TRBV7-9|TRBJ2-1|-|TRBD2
TGTGCCAGCAGCTTGGCTAGCGGGATCTACAATGAGCAGTTCTTC
CASSLASGIYNEQFF
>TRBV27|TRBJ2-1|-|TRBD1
TGTGCCAGCAGCCTCGGACAGGGGAACTACAATGAGCAGTTCTTC
CASSLGQGNYNEQFF
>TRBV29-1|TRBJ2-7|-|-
TGCAGCGTTGAAGATCTAGAGGAGGCGGGTTACGAGCAGTACTTC
CSVEDLEEAGYEQYF
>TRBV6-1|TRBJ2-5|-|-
TGTGCCAGCAGTGAAAGCTGGGGCCGTTCCGGAGAGACCCAGTACTTC
CASSESWGRSGETQYF
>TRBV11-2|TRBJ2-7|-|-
TGTGCCAGCAGCTTAGTTCGTTCGGAAGAAGGGCAGTACTTC
CASSLVRSEEGQYF
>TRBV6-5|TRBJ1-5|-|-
TGTGCCAGCAGTTACGGCCCAGGGAGGGTCCCCCAGCATTTT
CASSYGPGRVPQHF
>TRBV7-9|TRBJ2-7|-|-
TGTGCCAGCAGCCTTCTCAAGGGAGTGACCTACGAGCAGTACTTC
CASSLLKGVTYEQYF
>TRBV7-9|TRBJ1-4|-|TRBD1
TGTGCCAGCATCCCGACAGGGGCCAATGATGAAAAACTGTTTTTT
CASIPTGANDEKLFF
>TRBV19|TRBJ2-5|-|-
TGTGCCAGTAGTATCACATCCCAAGAGACCCAGTACTTC
CASSITSQETQYF
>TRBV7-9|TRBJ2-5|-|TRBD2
TGTGCCAGCAGCGAACGACTAGCGGGGGCCGAAGAGACCCAGTACTTC
CASSERLAGAEETQYF
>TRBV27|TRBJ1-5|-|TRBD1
TGTGCCAGCAGCCTCTTGGGGGGACAGGGGGTTCAGCCCCAGCATTTT
CASSLLGGQGVQPQHF
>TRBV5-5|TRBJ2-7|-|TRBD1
TGTGCCAGCAGCCCGGACAGGGGGACCTCCTACGAGCAGTACTTC
CASSPDRGTSYEQYF
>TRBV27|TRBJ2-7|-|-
TGTGCCAGCAGTACCTCCACCGGGACTGTTACCTACGAGCAGTACTTC
CASSTSTGTVTYEQYF
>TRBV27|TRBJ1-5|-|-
TGTGCCAGCAGTTTGCCGGGGGGCAATCAGCCCCAGCATTTT
CASSLPGGNQPQHF
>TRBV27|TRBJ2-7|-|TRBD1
TGTGCCAGCAGTAGCTGGAGGGACAGGCGATCCTACGAGCAGTACTTC
CASSSWRDRRSYEQYF
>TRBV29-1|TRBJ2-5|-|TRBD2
TGCAGCGGTGAGGTGGCAGGGCGGGGAGGGGAGACCCAGTACTTC
CSGEVAGRGGETQYF
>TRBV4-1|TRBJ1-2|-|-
TGCGCCAGCAGCCAAGGAACCTACCCCAGCGGCTACACCTTC
CASSQGTYPSGYTF
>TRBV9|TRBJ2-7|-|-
TGTGCCAGCAGCGGTAAGAATAGCTCCTACGAGCAGTACTTC
CASSGKNSSYEQYF
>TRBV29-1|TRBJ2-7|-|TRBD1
TGCAGCGTGGGGACAGGGCGTTCCTACGAGCAGTACTTC
CSVGTGRSYEQYF
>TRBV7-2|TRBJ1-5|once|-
TGTGCCAGCAGCTCCCTCGGGTGGGGGGGCAATCAGCCCCAGCATTTT
CASSSLGWGGNQPQHF
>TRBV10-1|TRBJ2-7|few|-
TGCGCCAGCAGTGCTTGCCAGGGACACAGCTACGAGCAGTACTTC
CASSACQGHSYEQYF
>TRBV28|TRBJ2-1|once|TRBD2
TGTGCCAGCAGTTTATTTGGACTAGCGGGAGTTGGCAATGAGCAGTTCTTC
CASSLFGLAGVGNEQFF
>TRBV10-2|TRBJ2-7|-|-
TGCGCCAGCAGTGAGTTTGTGGGGGGGCCCTACGAGCAGTACTTC
CASSEFVGGPYEQYF
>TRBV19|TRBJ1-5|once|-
TGTGCCAGTAGTTCCCGACCGCGACGGCCGGATCAGCCCCAGCATTTT
CASSSRPRRPDQPQHF
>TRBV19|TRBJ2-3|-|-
TGTGCCAGTAGTATCTTCACGGGCTACCTGTCTAGCACAGATACGCAGTATTTT
CASSIFTGYLSSTDTQYF
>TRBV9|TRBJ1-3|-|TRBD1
TGTGCCAGCAGTAGACAGGGGGGCGACAAGAGCTCTGGAAACACCATATATTTT
CASSRQGGDKSSGNTIYF
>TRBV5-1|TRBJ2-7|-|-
TGCGCCAGCAGCTTGGCTGGGTTTGGGTACGAGCAGTACTTC
CASSLAGFGYEQYF
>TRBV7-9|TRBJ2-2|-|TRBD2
TGTGCCAGCAGCCCCATCCTCCCCACGGCGGGAGCCACCGGGGAGCTGTTTTTT
CASSPILPTAGATGELFF
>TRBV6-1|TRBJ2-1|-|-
TGTGCCAGCAGTGAATCGTCCGGGACGGGGAATGAGCAGTTCTTC
CASSESSGTGNEQFF
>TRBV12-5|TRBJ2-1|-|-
TGTGCTAGTGGTTTTACGGCGAATGAGCAGTTCTTC
CASGFTANEQFF
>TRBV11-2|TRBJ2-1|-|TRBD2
TGTGCCAGCAGCTCGACCGGGGGACTAGCGGGAGGCGAGCAGTTCTTC
CASSSTGGLAGGEQFF
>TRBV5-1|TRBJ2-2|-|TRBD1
TGCGCCAGCAGCCCGGGACAGGAGACCGGGGAGCTGTTTTTT
CASSPGQETGELFF
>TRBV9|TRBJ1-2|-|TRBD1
TGTGCCAGCAGCGTAGGTACAGGGGGCTATGGCTACACCTTC
CASSVGTGGYGYTF
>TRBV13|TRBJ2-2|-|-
TGTGCCAGCAGCTTAGGACTAGCAGGCACCGGGGAGCTGTTTTTT
CASSLGLAGTGELFF
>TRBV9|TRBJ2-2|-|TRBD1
TGTGCCAGCAGCTCCGGACAGGGGAAGACCGGGGAGCTGTTTTTT
CASSSGQGKTGELFF
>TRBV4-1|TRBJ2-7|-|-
TGCGCCAGCAGCCAAGATTTGTGGGGTACCGAGATTTGGCACTACGAGCAGTACTTC
CASSQDLWGTEIWHYEQYF
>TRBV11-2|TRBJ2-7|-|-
TGTGCCAGCAGCTTAGCCGGGGTAACCTACGAGCAGTACTTC
CASSLAGVTYEQYF
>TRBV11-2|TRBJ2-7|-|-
TGTGCCAGCAGCTTAGGTTTGGCTAGTACCGAGCAGTACTTC
CASSLGLASTEQYF
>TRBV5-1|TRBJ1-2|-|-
TGCGCCAGCAGCTTGGTCGGGGGATCGGACTATGGCTACACCTTC
CASSLVGGSDYGYTF
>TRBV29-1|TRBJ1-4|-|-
TGCAGCGTTTTGGGACGCGAGGGTGAGGAAAAACTGTTTTTT
CSVLGREGEEKLFF
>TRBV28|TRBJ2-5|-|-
TGTGCCAGCAGTTTAACCTGGGGAAATATGGAGACCCAGTACTTC
CASSLTWGNMETQYF
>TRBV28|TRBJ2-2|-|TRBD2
TGTGCCAGCAGTTTAAGGTCACTAGCGGGAGGGAACACCGGGGAGCTGTTTTTT
CASSLRSLAGGNTGELFF
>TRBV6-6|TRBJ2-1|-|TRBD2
TGTGCCAGCAGTTACTCGATTTGGCGGGAGGGCGGTGAGCAGTTCTTC
CASSYSIWREGGEQFF
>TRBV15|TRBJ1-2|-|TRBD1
TGTGCCACCAGCAGAGGGACAGGGGTTTATGGCTACACCTTC
CATSRGTGVYGYTF
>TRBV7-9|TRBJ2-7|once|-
TGTGCCAGCAGCCCGTCGCCCTACGAGCAGTACTTC
CASSPSPYEQYF
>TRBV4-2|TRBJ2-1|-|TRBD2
TGTGCCAGCAGCCAGAAGCGGGACTACAATGAGCAGTTCTTC
CASSQKRDYNEQFF
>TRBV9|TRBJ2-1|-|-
TGTGCCAGCAGCGTAGGATACGGGACCGTGGGGATTGATGAGCAGTTCTTC
CASSVGYGTVGIDEQFF
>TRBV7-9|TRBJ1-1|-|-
TGTGCCAGCAGCCTACCTTCGGGGAAGAACACTGAAGCTTTCTTT
CASSLPSGKNTEAFF
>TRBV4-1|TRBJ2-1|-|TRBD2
TGCGCCAGCAGCCAAGTGGGACTAGCGGACAATGAGCAGTTCTTC
CASSQVGLADNEQFF
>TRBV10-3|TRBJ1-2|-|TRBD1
TGTGCCATCAGTGAGGGGACAGGAACTAACTATGGCTACACCTTC
CAISEGTGTNYGYTF
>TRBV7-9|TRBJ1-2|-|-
TGTGCCAGCGCCCCCGTCTCTGTGGCCCGGAATGGCTACACCTTC
CASAPVSVARNGYTF
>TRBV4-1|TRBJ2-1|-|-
TGCGCCAGCAGCCAAGAAAGAACACGGAGGGACAATGAGCAGTTCTTC
CASSQERTRRDNEQFF
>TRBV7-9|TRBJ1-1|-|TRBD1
TGTGCCAGCAGCTTTGGGGACAGTGAAGCTTTCTTT
CASSFGDSEAFF